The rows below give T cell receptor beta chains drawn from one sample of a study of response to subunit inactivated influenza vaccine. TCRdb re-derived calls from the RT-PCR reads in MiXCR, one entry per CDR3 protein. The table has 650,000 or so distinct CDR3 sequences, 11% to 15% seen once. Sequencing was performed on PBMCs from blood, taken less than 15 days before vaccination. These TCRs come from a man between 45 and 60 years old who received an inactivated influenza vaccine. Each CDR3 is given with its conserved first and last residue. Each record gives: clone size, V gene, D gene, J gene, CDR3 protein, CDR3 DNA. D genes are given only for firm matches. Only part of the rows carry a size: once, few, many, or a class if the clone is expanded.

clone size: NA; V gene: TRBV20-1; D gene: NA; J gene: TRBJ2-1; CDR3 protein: CSARWTDSYQHNEQFF; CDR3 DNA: TGCAGTGCTAGGTGGACGGACTCGTACCAACACAATGAGCAGTTCTTC
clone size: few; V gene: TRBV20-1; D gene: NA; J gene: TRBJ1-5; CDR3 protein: CSAVGSRNQPQHF; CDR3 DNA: TGCAGTGCTGTCGGGTCTCGCAATCAGCCCCAGCATTTT
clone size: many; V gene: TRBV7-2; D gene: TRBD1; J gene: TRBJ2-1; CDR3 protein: CASNLGQGGYNEQFF; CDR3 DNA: TGTGCCAGCAACCTGGGACAGGGGGGCTACAATGAGCAGTTCTTC
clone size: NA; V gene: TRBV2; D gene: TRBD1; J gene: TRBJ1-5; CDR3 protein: CASSEDRGGQPQHF; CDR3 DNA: TGTGCCAGCAGTGAAGACAGGGGTGGACAGCCCCAGCATTTT
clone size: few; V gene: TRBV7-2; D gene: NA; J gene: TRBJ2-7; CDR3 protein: CASSLVSVSYEQYF; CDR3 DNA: TGTGCCAGCAGCTTAGTCAGCGTTTCCTACGAGCAGTACTTC
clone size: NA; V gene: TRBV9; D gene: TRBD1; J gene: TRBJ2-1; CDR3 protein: CASSVGTGRVEQFF; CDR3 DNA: TGTGCCAGCAGCGTAGGGACAGGGCGGGTTGAGCAGTTCTTC
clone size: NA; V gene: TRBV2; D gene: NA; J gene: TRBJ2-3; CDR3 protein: CASSDGAGRADTQYF; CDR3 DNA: TGTGCCAGCAGTGACGGTGCGGGACGTGCGGATACGCAGTATTTT
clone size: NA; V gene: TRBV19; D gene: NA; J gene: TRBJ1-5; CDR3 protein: CASSISGPRYQPQHF; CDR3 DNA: TGTGCCAGTAGTATATCGGGACCCCGGTATCAGCCCCAGCATTTT
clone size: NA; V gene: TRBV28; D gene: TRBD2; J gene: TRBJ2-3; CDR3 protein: CSSAPGGPDTQYF; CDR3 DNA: TGTTCCAGCGCCCCGGGAGGGCCAGATACGCAGTATTTT
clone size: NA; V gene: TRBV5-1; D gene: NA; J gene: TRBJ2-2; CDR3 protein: CAGSWRDSSTGELFF; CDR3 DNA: TGCGCCGGCAGCTGGAGGGACTCCTCGACCGGGGAGCTGTTTTTT